The 3 T cell receptor beta chains given below trace back to one sample, sequenced in a study of TIL therapy for anti-PD-1-resistant metastatic lung cancer. This was the immunoSEQ v3 assay. Generated by immunoSEQ multiplex PCR, the TCRdb table keeps only in-frame clones and is missing some. The sample lists about 43,000 clones, 79% occurring once. This sample's time point: pre-treatment sample, taken before nivolumab and TIL therapy. Specimen: blood, collected at baseline. The receptors here all came from a man aged 70-80 years with non-small cell lung cancer.

The genes are TRBV6-1 and TRBJ2-7; 13 bases fit TRBD2. The junction had 8 bases not matched to a gene; V was cut back by 6 bases and J by 6 bases. The V gene's germline CDR1 is MNHNS and CDR2 SASEGT. This CDR3 comprises 15 residues. The CDR3 protein is CASRPGTSGIGEQYF. The CDR3 DNA reads TGTGCCAGCAGACCTGGGACTAGCGGGATCGGCGAGCAGTACTTC.

V is TRBV2 and J is TRBJ1-5; 9 bases match TRBD1. After removal of 5 bases from V and 2 bases from J, the junction contained 10 bases not matched to a gene. CDR1 is SNHLY, CDR2 FYNNEI, per germline. The CDR3 has 17 amino acids. The chain's CDR3 is CASSTDRGAGGNQPQHF. The CDR3 nucleotides are TGTGCCAGCAGTACCGACAGGGGGGCGGGTGGCAATCAGCCCCAGCATTTT.

This sequence joins TRBV11-2 and TRBJ2-2; D gene ambiguous. The CDR3 totals 15 residues. The germline V and J ends were trimmed by 1 base and 5 bases, with 11 bases remaining between them. The V gene's germline CDR1 is SGHAT and CDR2 FQNNGV. The DNA for the CDR3 is TGTGCCAGCAGCTTAGGAGCCACAAGTACCGGGGAGCTGTTTTTT. Translation gives CASSLGATSTGELFF.